The clone carrying this T cell receptor (beta chain) has more than one count but fewer than ten. What it binds is unknown. The sort gate was single viable CD3+CD4+CD8-CD45RO+ cells for memory CD4+ T cells. TCRdb's table, derived via immunoSEQ multiplex PCR, lists solely in-frame clones and lacks some. The table has tens of thousands of clones, about four fifths seen once. Trimming shortened V by 4 bases and J by 5 bases, and 18 bases separated the two germline ends. Germline loops: CDR1 SGHDT, CDR2 YYEEEE. The CDR3 spans 15 residues. This sample is drawn from a study of memory CD4+ T cells and cytomegalovirus serostatus. Overall study context: This sample comes from healthy Belgian adults, eight to ten CMV seropositive, 24 seronegative.

Findings and limits, study-wide: Suggested: most of the CMV-linked TCR signature lies in CD4+ memory cells. Each of around 69 CMV-associated TCRbeta sequences occurred in one to five individuals.

Specimen: memory CD4+ T cells from blood. The rearrangement links TRBV5-6 to TRBJ2-5; D is possibly TRBD1 or TRBD2 (6 bases each). The clonotype comes from an adult in good health and CMV-seronegative. DNA for the CDR3: TGTGCCAGCAGCCACTCGGGGGCCGTCGAGGAGACCCAGTACTTC. Encoded protein: CASSHSGAVEETQYF.